This T cell receptor beta chain was captured by sequencing in a study of blood T cell repertoires in COVID-19. Only in-frame clones appear in the TCRdb table, and some are missing; sequencing was by immunoSEQ multiplex PCR. The table lists approximately 200,000 clones, about four fifths of them singletons. Concerning this clone: Other DNA sequences in this specimen translate into the identical CDR3.

This CDR3 is 11 amino acids long. Germline CDR1 LNHDA, CDR2 SQIVND (reference sequence). V lost 6 bases to trimming and J lost 3 bases, with 5 bases between them. The clonotype comes from a man in his forties or fifties who had recovered from COVID-19. This sequence joins TRBV19 and TRBJ1-1; no definite D call. The sample comprised PBMCs or T cells enriched from blood (not recorded which). CDR3 in amino acids: CASSLYTEAFF. The CDR3 bases are TGTGCCAGTAGCTTATACACTGAAGCTTTCTTT.